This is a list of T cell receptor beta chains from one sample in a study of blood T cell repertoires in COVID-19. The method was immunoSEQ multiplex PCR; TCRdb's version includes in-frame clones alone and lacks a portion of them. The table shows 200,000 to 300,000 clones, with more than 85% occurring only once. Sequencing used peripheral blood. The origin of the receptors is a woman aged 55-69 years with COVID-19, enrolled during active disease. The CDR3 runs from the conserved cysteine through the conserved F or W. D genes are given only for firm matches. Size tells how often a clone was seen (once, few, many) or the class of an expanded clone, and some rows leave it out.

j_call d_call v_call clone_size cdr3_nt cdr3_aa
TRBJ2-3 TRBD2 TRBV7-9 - TGTGCCAGCAGCCCACTTAGCGGGAGGGCCTTGGCGCAGTATTTT CASSPLSGRALAQYF
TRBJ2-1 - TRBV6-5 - TGTGCCAGCAGTAAAACACAGAGCTCCTACAATGAGCAGTTCTTC CASSKTQSSYNEQFF
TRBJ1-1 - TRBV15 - TGTGCCACCAGCAGAGATAGGGGCTTGAACACTGAAGCTTTCTTT CATSRDRGLNTEAFF
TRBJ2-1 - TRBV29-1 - TGCAGCGTTGTTGCGGGCGATGAGCAGTTCTTC CSVVAGDEQFF
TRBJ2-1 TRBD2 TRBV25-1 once TGTGCCAGCAGCGAGAAGGGCCTCCCGGGACTAGCGGGAAGGCAGTTCTTC CASSEKGLPGLAGRQFF
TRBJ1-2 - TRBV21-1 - TGTGCCAGCAGCAAGGGCCACACCTTC CASSKGHTF
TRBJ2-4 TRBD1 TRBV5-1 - TGCGCCAGCAGCTCCAGGGGGCGATACATTCAGTACTTC CASSSRGRYIQYF
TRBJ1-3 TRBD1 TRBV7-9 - TGTGCCAGCAGCTTAGTGATAGGGACAGTAGAGGCCTCTGGAAACACCATATATTTT CASSLVIGTVEASGNTIYF
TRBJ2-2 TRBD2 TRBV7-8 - TGTGCCAGCAGCTTAGTCCGTGGGGGACTAGCGGGAACCGGGGAGCTGTTTTTT CASSLVRGGLAGTGELFF
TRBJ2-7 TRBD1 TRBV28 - TGTGCCAGCAGACCGATAGGACAGGGCTCCTACGAGCAGTACTTC CASRPIGQGSYEQYF
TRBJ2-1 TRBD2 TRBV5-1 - TGCGCCAGCAGCTTGGATGGACTAGCGGGATGGGAGCAGTTCTTC CASSLDGLAGWEQFF
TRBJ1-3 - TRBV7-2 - TGTGCCAGCAGCTTGGAAGGGGGGGCTGGAAACACCATATATTTT CASSLEGGAGNTIYF
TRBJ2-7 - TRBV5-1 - TGCGCCAGCAGCTTACGCGGCTACTACGAGCAGTACTTC CASSLRGYYEQYF
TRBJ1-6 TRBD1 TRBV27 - TGTGCCAGCAGGCAAGGGGGCGCGTGGAATTCACCCCTCCACTTT CASRQGGAWNSPLHF
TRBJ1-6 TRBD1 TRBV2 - TGTGCCAGCAGACAGGAGGGACAGGGGAATTCACCCCTCCACTTT CASRQEGQGNSPLHF
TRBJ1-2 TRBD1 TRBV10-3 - TGTGCCCCCCAGACAGGGAGTACCCCAGATGGCTACACCTTC CAPQTGSTPDGYTF
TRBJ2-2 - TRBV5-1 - TGCGCCAGCAGCTCAATTGGCGGAGCTAACACCGGGGAGCTGTTTTTT CASSSIGGANTGELFF
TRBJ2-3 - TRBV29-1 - TGCAGCGTTGTCCCAAATACAGATACGCAGTATTTT CSVVPNTDTQYF